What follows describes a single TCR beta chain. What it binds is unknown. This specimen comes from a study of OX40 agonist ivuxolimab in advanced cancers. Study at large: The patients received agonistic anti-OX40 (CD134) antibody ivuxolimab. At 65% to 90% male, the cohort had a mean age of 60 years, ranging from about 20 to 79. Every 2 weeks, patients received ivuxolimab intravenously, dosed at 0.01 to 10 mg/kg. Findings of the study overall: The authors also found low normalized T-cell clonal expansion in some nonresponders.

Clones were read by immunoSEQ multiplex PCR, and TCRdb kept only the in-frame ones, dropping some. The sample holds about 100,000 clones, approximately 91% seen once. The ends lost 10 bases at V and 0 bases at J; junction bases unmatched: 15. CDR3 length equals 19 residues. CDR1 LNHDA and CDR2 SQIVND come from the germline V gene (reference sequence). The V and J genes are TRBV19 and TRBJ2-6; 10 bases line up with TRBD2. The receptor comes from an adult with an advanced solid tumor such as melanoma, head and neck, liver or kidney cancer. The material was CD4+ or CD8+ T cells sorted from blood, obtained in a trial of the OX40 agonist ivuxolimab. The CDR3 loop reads CATKDSTSGRVSGANVLTF. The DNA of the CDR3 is TGTGCCACCAAAGACTCGACTAGCGGGCGAGTCTCTGGGGCCAACGTCCTGACTTTC.